The present TCR beta chain was sequenced within a study of cytomegalovirus exposure and HLA in healthy donors. Findings and limits, study-wide: Through in vitro validation, a few CMV-associated chains were shown to be specific for CMV antigens. According to the study, 180 or so TCR beta chains were cytomegalovirus-associated. Later work found that TCR association rates differed between HLA loci; DRB1 had the most and HLA-C the fewest.

PCR primers comprised 60 Vbeta and 13 Jbeta primers. Sequenced by immunoSEQ multiplex PCR; TCRdb stores in-frame clones only, minus some. This sample has 63,000 or so clones, with about 80% found just once. Of note for this clone: Its antigen remains unknown.

Trimming removed 5 bases from V and 3 bases from J, with 5 bases in between. Germline V gives CDR1 MDHEN, CDR2 SYDVKM. This CDR3 has 12 amino acids. The receptor comes from a woman aged 30 to 39 in good health and CMV-seronegative. The specimen was PBMCs. The genes are TRBV28 and TRBJ1-3, with D hard to call. Here the CDR3 DNA reads TGTGCCAGCAGTACTATTGGAAACACCATATATTTT. Translating gives CASSTIGNTIYF.